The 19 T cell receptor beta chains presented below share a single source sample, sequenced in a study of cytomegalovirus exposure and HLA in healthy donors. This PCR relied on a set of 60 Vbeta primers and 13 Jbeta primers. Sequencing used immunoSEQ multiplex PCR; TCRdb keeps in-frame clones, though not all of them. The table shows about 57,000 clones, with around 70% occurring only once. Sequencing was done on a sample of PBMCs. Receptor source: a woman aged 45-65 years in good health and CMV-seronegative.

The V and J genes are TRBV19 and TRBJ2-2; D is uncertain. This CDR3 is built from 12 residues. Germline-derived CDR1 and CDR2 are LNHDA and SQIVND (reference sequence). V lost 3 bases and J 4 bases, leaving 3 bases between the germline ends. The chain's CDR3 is CASSISTGELFF. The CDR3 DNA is TGTGCCAGTAGTATTAGCACCGGGGAGCTGTTTTTT. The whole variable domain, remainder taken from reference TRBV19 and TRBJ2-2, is DGGITQSPKYLFRKEGQNVTLSCEQNLNHDAMYWYRQDPGQGLRLIYYSQIVNDFQKGDIAEGYSVSREKKESFPLTVTSAQKNPTAFYLCASSISTGELFFGEGSRLTVL.

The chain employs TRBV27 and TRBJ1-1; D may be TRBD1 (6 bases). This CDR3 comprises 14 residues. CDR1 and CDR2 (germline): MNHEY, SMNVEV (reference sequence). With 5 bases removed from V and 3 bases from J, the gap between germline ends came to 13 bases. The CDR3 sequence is CASSPPTGYTEAFF. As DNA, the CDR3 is TGTGCCAGCAGTCCACCCACAGGGTACACTGAAGCTTTCTTT.

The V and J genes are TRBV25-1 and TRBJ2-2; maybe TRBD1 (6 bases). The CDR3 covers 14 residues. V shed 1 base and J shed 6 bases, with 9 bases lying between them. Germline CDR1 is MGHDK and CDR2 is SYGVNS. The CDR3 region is CASSESGVAGELFF. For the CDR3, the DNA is TGTGCCAGCAGTGAATCAGGGGTCGCCGGGGAGCTGTTTTTT.

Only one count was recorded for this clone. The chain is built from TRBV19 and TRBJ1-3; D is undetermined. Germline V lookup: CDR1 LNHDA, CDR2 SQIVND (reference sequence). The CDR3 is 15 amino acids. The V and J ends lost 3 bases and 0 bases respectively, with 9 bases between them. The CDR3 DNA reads TGTGCCAGTAGTATGGCAGGCTACTCTGGAAACACCATATATTTT. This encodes CASSMAGYSGNTIYF.

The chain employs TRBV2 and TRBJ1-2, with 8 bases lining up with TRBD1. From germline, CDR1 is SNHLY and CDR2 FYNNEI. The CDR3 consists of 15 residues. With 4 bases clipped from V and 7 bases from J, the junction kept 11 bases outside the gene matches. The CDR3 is CASSATGEVFGGYTF. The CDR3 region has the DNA TGTGCCAGCAGTGCGACAGGGGAGGTCTTCGGTGGCTACACCTTC.

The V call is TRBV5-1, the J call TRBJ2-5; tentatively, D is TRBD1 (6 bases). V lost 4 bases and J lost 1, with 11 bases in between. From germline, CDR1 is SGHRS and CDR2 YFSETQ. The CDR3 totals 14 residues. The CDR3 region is CASSAGAFQETQYF. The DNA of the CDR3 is TGCGCCAGCAGCGCAGGGGCCTTCCAAGAGACCCAGTACTTC.

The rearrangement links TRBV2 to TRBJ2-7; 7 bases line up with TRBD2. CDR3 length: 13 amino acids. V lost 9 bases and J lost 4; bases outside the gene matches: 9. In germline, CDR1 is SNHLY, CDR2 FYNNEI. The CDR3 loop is CASQGDYMYEQYF. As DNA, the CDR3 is TGTGCCAGTCAAGGGGACTACATGTACGAGCAGTACTTC.

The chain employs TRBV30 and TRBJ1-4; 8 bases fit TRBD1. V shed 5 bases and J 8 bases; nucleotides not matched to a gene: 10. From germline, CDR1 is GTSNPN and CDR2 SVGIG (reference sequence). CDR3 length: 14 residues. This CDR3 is CAWAMGQEREKLFF. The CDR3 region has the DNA TGTGCCTGGGCCATGGGACAGGAAAGGGAAAAACTGTTTTTT.

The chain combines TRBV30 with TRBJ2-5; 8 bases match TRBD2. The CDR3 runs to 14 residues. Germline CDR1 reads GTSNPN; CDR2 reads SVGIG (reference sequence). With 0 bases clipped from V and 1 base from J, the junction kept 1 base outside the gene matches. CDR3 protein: CAWSVGGAQETQYF. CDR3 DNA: TGTGCCTGGAGTGTCGGGGGGGCCCAAGAGACCCAGTACTTC.

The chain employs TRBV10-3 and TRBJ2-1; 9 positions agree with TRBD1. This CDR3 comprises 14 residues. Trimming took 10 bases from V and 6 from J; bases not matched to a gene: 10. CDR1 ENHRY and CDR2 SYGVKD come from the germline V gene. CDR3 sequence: CATTGGQGTNEQFF. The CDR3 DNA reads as TGTGCCACAACCGGAGGACAGGGGACCAATGAGCAGTTCTTC.

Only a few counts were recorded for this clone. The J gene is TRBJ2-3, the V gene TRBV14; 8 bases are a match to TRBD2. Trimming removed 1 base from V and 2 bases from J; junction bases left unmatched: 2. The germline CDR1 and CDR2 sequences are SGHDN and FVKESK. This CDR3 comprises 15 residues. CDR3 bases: TGTGCCAGCAGCCAAGTAGCGGGATACACAGATACGCAGTATTTT. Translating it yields CASSQVAGYTDTQYF.

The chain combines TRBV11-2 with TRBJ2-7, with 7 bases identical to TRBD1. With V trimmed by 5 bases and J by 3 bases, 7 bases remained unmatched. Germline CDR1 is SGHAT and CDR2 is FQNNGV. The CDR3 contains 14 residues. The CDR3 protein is CASSPPGQSYEQYF. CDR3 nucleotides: TGTGCCAGCAGCCCCCCGGGACAGAGCTACGAGCAGTACTTC.

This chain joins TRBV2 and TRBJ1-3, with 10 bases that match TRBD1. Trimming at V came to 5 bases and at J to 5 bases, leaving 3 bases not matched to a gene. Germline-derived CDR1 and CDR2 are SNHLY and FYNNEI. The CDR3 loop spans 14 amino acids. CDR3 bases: TGTGCCAGCAGTACCGACAGGGGGCGAAACACCATATATTTT. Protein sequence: CASSTDRGRNTIYF.

This CDR3 is CASGRGPGHGNEQFF. Written as DNA, the CDR3 is TGCGCCAGCGGGAGGGGCCCAGGGCACGGCAATGAGCAGTTCTTC. The V and J genes are TRBV4-1 and TRBJ2-1; 7 bases align to TRBD2. Losses at the gene ends were 8 bases for V and 6 bases for J; bases not matched to a gene: 13. CDR3 length: 15 residues. Germline CDR1 is MGHRA and CDR2 is YSYEKL.

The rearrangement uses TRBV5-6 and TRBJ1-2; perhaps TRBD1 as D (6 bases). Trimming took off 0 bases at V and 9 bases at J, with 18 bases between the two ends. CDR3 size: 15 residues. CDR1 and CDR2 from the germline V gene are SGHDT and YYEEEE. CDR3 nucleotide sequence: TGTGCCAGCAGCTTGGGGCCTTTAGGGGGGGGTCGCTACACCTTC. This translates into CASSLGPLGGGRYTF.

The CDR3 DNA reads as TGTGCCAGCAGTTACTGGAGGGGCCTGGCTCAAGAGACCCAGTACTTC. Translating gives CASSYWRGLAQETQYF. This rearrangement joins TRBV6-5 to TRBJ2-5, with a weak D call TRBD2 (6 bases). Trimming removed 1 base from V and 2 bases from J, with 14 bases in between. Germline lookup yields CDR1 MNHEY and CDR2 SVGAGI. CDR3 size: 16 residues.

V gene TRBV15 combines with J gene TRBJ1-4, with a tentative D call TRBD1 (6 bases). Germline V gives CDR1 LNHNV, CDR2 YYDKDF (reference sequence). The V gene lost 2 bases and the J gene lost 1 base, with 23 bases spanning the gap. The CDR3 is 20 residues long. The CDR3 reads CATSRSGGRQKEVTNEKLFF. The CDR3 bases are TGTGCCACCAGCAGATCCGGGGGGCGGCAAAAGGAAGTAACTAATGAAAAACTGTTTTTT.

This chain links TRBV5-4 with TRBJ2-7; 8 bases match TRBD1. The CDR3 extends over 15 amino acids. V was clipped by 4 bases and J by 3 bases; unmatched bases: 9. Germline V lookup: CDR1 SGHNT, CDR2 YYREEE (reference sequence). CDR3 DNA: TGTGCCAGCAGCAAGGTCCGGGGACAGGACTACGAGCAGTACTTC. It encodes CASSKVRGQDYEQYF.

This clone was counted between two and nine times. CDR3 amino acids: CASSEGGGQSYEQYF. CDR3 DNA sequence: TGTGCCAGCAGCGAAGGGGGGGGGCAGTCCTACGAGCAGTACTTC. The chain carries TRBV5-6 and TRBJ2-7; D is possibly TRBD2 (7 bases). CDR3 length: 15 amino acids. Germline CDR1 reads SGHDT; CDR2 reads YYEEEE. V lost 4 bases to trimming and J lost 1 base, with 15 bases between them.